Below, 25 T cell receptor beta chains from the same sample are listed, as sequenced in a study of blood T cell repertoires in COVID-19 (dated by TCRdb to the early 2020s). Library preparation was by the immunoSEQ multiplex PCR assay. TCRdb took over this immuneACCESS table, retaining in-frame rearrangements with V and J assigned. Such tables are incomplete; in checked studies, under half of the missing clones stem from an unresolved V gene, and the remainder is unexplained. Present in this sample are roughly 68,000 clones, 75% to 85% of which were seen just once. Together, the top ten hold about 23% of the sample. Sequencing was performed on peripheral blood. All receptors derive from a man aged 45 to 65 with acute or convalescent COVID-19.

This clone was observed once. The chain recombines TRBV5-1 with TRBJ2-3, with 9 bases that match TRBD1. V lost 2 bases to trimming and J lost 6 bases; unmatched junction nucleotides: 4. The CDR3 is made up of 14 amino acids. Germline-derived CDR1 and CDR2 are SGHRS and YFSETQ. The CDR3 sequence is CASSLRTGVDTQYF. In DNA form, the CDR3 reads TGCGCCAGCAGCTTACGGACAGGGGTGGATACGCAGTATTTT.

The DNA of the CDR3 is TGTGCCACCGGAGGGACAGGGGGTCCGAGGACCCAGTACTTC. Translated: CATGGTGGPRTQYF. V is TRBV24-1 and J is TRBJ2-5, with 11 bases fitting TRBD1. This CDR3 is built from 14 residues. Trimming took 9 bases from V and 7 from J; bases not matched to a gene: 9. From germline, CDR1 is KGHDR and CDR2 SFDVKD.

The J gene is TRBJ2-7, the V gene TRBV7-5; the table's D call, TRBD1, was not checked against the DNA. TRBV7-5 is a known pseudogene. The CDR3 contains 18 residues. CDR3 protein: CVRSPGQGAFGLYYEQYV. The CDR3 DNA is TGTGTCAGAAGCCCCGGACAGGGGGCTTTTGGTCTGTACTACGAGCAGTACGTC.

The chain employs TRBV5-8 and TRBJ2-2; a weak D match, TRBD2 (5 bases). The V and J ends lost 1 base and 1 base respectively, with 8 bases between them. This CDR3 spans 15 amino acids. Germline CDR1 and CDR2: SGHTS and YDEGEE. This CDR3 is CASSLYAGNTGELFF. CDR3 nucleotide sequence: TGTGCCAGCAGCTTGTATGCGGGGAACACCGGGGAGCTGTTTTTT.

This clone was detected a few times. The gene calls are TRBV4-2 and TRBJ2-2, with D hard to call. The V end was cut by 1 base, the J end by 3 bases, with 9 bases between. Germline V gives CDR1 LGHNA, CDR2 YNFKEQ. The CDR3 extends over 15 amino acids. The CDR3 sequence: CASSQGPVDTGELFF. The CDR3 nucleotides are TGTGCCAGCAGCCAAGGCCCAGTGGACACCGGGGAGCTGTTTTTT.

The V and J genes are TRBV14 and TRBJ2-7; possible D gene TRBD1, 5 bases. Germline-derived CDR1 and CDR2 are SGHDN and FVKESK. Trimming removed 4 bases at V and 4 bases at J, with 17 bases between. The CDR3 runs 15 residues. CDR3: CASSPQQVSVYEQYF. The CDR3 bases are TGTGCCAGCAGCCCGCAACAGGTGTCCGTGTACGAGCAGTACTTC.

This sequence joins TRBV5-6 and TRBJ2-1, with D maybe TRBD1 (6 bases). The V end lost 4 bases, the J end lost 9 bases, and 17 bases lay between the germline ends. Germline CDR1 SGHDT, CDR2 YYEEEE. The CDR3 length is 14 residues. CDR3 region: CASSQGSVAGEQFF. The CDR3, as DNA: TGTGCCAGCAGCCAGGGGTCCGTAGCCGGTGAGCAGTTCTTC.

The rearrangement links TRBV5-6 to TRBJ2-5; tentative D call: TRBD1 (6 bases). The CDR3 length is 14 residues. The germline V gene encodes CDR1 SGHDT and CDR2 YYEEEE. The V end lost 5 bases, the J end lost 5 bases, and 16 bases lay between the germline ends. Written as DNA, the CDR3 is TGTGCCAGCAGATTAGCGTCGGGACACGAGACCCAGTACTTC. This codes for CASRLASGHETQYF.

The chain uses TRBV27 and TRBJ2-3, with unresolved D. CDR3 length: 13 amino acids. With 4 bases removed from V and 1 base from J, the gap between germline ends came to 6 bases. The germline CDR1 and CDR2 sequences are MNHEY and SMNVEV (reference sequence). The CDR3 bases are TGTGCCAGCAGTTCCGGAGGCACAGATACGCAGTATTTT. Encoded protein: CASSSGGTDTQYF.

This clone appeared a few times. V gene TRBV2 combines with J gene TRBJ1-1; D is ambiguous. V was clipped by 4 bases and J by 0 bases, with 6 bases between them. CDR3 length: 13 residues. Germline V gives CDR1 SNHLY, CDR2 FYNNEI. CDR3 in amino acids: CASSVSLNTEAFF. The CDR3 DNA follows: TGTGCCAGCAGTGTATCCTTGAACACTGAAGCTTTCTTT.

The chain is built from TRBV5-3 and TRBJ1-2; D call uncertain. TRBV5-3 belongs to the ORF category, with a function that is uncertain. The V and J ends lost 7 bases and 1 base respectively, with 11 bases between them. The CDR3 totals 13 residues. CDR3 loop: CARRPSFNYGYTF. CDR3 bases: TGTGCCAGACGCCCTAGCTTTAACTATGGCTACACCTTC.

This chain links TRBV6-5 with TRBJ2-7; 8 bases match TRBD2. The CDR3 sequence is 15 residues long. V gave up 0 bases and J gave up 4 bases; unmatched junction bases: 5. Germline V gene lookup returns CDR1 MNHEY and CDR2 SVGAGI. CDR3 nucleotides: TGTGCCAGCAGTTACTCGGCGGGGGGCGGGTACGAGCAGTACTTC. It codes for CASSYSAGGGYEQYF.

The chain combines TRBV5-6 with TRBJ1-6; D unclear. The germline V and J ends were trimmed by 3 bases and 8 bases, with 12 bases remaining between them. Per germline, CDR1 SGHDT and CDR2 YYEEEE. The CDR3 runs to 14 residues. As DNA, the CDR3 is TGTGCCAGCAGCTCGGGTTTGTTTTATTCACCCCTCCACTTT. Its protein product is CASSSGLFYSPLHF.

In its sample, this clone was seen a few times. This sequence joins TRBV5-4 and TRBJ2-2; D not certain. Germline CDR1 SGHNT, CDR2 YYREEE (reference sequence). CDR3 length: 14 residues. Trimming removed 1 base at V and 0 bases at J, with 4 bases between. CDR3 residues: CASSLNTNTGELFF. The DNA for the CDR3 is TGTGCCAGCAGCTTGAACACGAACACCGGGGAGCTGTTTTTT.

CDR3 in amino acids: CASSPPTGDGYTF. In nucleotides, the CDR3 is TGTGCCAGCAGCCCCCCGACAGGGGATGGCTACACCTTC. The chain is built from TRBV5-6 and TRBJ1-2; 8 nucleotides agree with TRBD1. V was clipped by 4 bases and J by 6 bases; unmatched bases: 5. The CDR3 extends over 13 amino acids. CDR1 is SGHDT, CDR2 YYEEEE, per germline.

This rearrangement joins TRBV5-1 to TRBJ1-1; D is perhaps TRBD1 (6 bases). The CDR3 covers 14 residues. The V gene lost 4 bases and the J gene lost 1 base, with 11 bases spanning the gap. Germline-derived CDR1 and CDR2 are SGHRS and YFSETQ. The CDR3 region is CASSPRTANTEAFF. The CDR3 DNA sequence: TGCGCCAGCAGCCCAAGGACAGCGAACACTGAAGCTTTCTTT.

This clone was observed once. The chain uses TRBV24-1 and TRBJ2-1; maybe TRBD2 (6 bases). This CDR3 has 18 residues. Germline V gene lookup returns CDR1 KGHDR and CDR2 SFDVKD. Trimming stripped 1 base from V and 6 bases from J, with 21 bases between. The chain's CDR3 is CATSDLNPGQRATNEQFF. CDR3 in DNA: TGTGCCACCAGTGATTTAAACCCTGGCCAGCGGGCTACCAATGAGCAGTTCTTC.

This chain uses TRBV5-6 with TRBJ2-2, with D possibly TRBD2 on 7 matching bases. Germline values: CDR1 SGHDT, CDR2 YYEEEE. Trimming stripped 2 bases from V and 4 bases from J, with 12 bases between. The CDR3 runs to 15 residues. CDR3 bases: TGTGCCAGCAGCTTAAGGGGGGGCGGCACCGGGGAGCTGTTTTTT. It yields the protein CASSLRGGGTGELFF.

The gene calls are TRBV27 and TRBJ1-2; maybe TRBD1 (5 bases). Germline V gives CDR1 MNHEY, CDR2 SMNVEV (reference sequence). The CDR3 consists of 15 residues. V lost 5 bases and J 8 bases, leaving 21 bases between the germline ends. The CDR3 DNA reads TGTGCCAGCAGTCCCCGGGGGGATCACCTTAGGGGCTACACCTTC. Protein sequence: CASSPRGDHLRGYTF.

This clone appeared a few times. This rearrangement joins TRBV5-4 to TRBJ2-2; TRBD2 aligns across 10 bases. V was clipped by 3 bases and J by 4 bases; unmatched bases: 15. This CDR3 comprises 19 residues. CDR1 is SGHNT and CDR2 is YYREEE in the germline V gene (reference sequence). This CDR3 is CASSYKSTLAGVTTGELFF. The DNA for the CDR3 is TGTGCCAGCAGCTACAAATCCACCCTAGCGGGGGTTACCACCGGGGAGCTGTTTTTT.

DNA for the CDR3: TGTGCCAGCAGTGGGCCCCTGGGACTCGCGGGGGGGCGGGGCACAGATACGCAGTATTTT. The encoded protein is CASSGPLGLAGGRGTDTQYF. The genes are TRBV6-1 and TRBJ2-3, with 9 bases aligning to TRBD2. V shed 4 bases and J 1 base; nucleotides not matched to a gene: 18. Germline-derived CDR1 and CDR2 are MNHNS and SASEGT. The CDR3 is 20 residues long.

V usage is TRBV19 and J usage is TRBJ2-5; tentative D call: TRBD1 (5 bases). The CDR3 contains 14 residues. The germline gives CDR1 LNHDA, CDR2 SQIVND (reference sequence). The V and J ends lost 2 bases and 7 bases respectively, with 14 bases between them. The CDR3 sequence: CASSIRGVSGTQYF. CDR3 sequence (DNA): TGTGCCAGTAGTATAAGGGGCGTTTCGGGGACCCAGTACTTC.

The chain has TRBV30 and TRBJ1-6, with no clear D. Looked up from germline, CDR1 is GTSNPN and CDR2 is SVGIG (reference sequence). The CDR3 covers 15 residues. Trimming cost V 3 bases and J 10 bases, with 19 bases left between them. CDR3 in amino acids: CAWSLGRGVGSPLHF. The CDR3 DNA reads TGTGCCTGGAGCCTAGGGAGAGGAGTGGGCTCACCCCTCCACTTT.

The DNA for the CDR3 is TGTGCCAGCACCCGAGGGCCCGCTTATGAAGCTTTCTTT. Its protein product is CASTRGPAYEAFF. The chain links TRBV25-1 to TRBJ1-1; D unresolved. There are 13 residues in the CDR3. From germline, CDR1 is MGHDK and CDR2 SYGVNS. V was cut by 7 bases and J by 7 bases, with 16 bases left in between. Full variable domain (rest looked up from reference TRBV25-1 and TRBJ1-1): EADIYQTPRYLVIGTGKKITLECSQTMGHDKMYWYQQDPGMELHLIHYSYGVNSTEKGDLSSESTVSRIRTEHFPLTLESARPSHTSQYLCASTRGPAYEAFFGQGTRLTVV.

V is TRBV3-1 (or the pseudogene TRBV3-2) and J is TRBJ1-6; D remains unclear. V was trimmed by 5 bases and J by 7 bases, leaving 12 bases between them. CDR3 length equals 14 residues. Germline loops: CDR1 LGHDT, CDR2 YNNKEL (reference sequence). CDR3 region: CASSSIPGNSPLHF. The CDR3 DNA sequence: TGTGCCAGCAGCTCAATTCCCGGGAATTCACCCCTCCACTTT.